One and the same sample provided the 15 T cell receptor beta chains below, sequenced in a study of T cell responses to AZD1222 COVID-19 vaccine. The method was immunoSEQ multiplex PCR; TCRdb's version includes in-frame clones alone and lacks a portion of them. The sample includes more than 110,000 clones, 80% to 95% of them seen just once. The specimen comprised peripheral blood, sampled on day 0 of AZD1222 vaccination. The receptors here all came from an adult in good health.

The chain recombines TRBV2 with TRBJ1-2, with unresolved D. Trimming removed 2 bases at V and 4 bases at J, with 11 bases between. This CDR3 region has 14 residues. CDR1 and CDR2 from the germline V gene are SNHLY and FYNNEI. CDR3 loop: CASSEIGRLYGYTF. The CDR3 DNA is TGTGCCAGCAGTGAAATAGGCAGGCTCTATGGCTACACCTTC.

J is TRBJ2-7 and V is TRBV2; D uncertain. The CDR3 loop spans 12 amino acids. The V gene's germline CDR1 is SNHLY and CDR2 FYNNEI. V was cut by 6 bases and J by 2 bases, with 8 bases left in between. This chain's CDR3 is CASRETTYEQYF. CDR3 bases: TGTGCCAGCAGAGAGACCACCTACGAGCAGTACTTC.

The rearrangement links TRBV10-1 to TRBJ2-7; 7 bases line up with TRBD1. CDR1 and CDR2 (germline): WNHNN, SYGVQD (reference sequence). The length of the CDR3 is 15 residues. The J segment lost 4 bases and the V segment lost 9 bases, leaving 15 bases of the junction unmatched. The CDR3 sequence: CARNLKQGNRYEQYF. In DNA form, the CDR3 reads TGCGCCAGAAACCTGAAACAGGGGAATCGGTACGAGCAGTACTTC.

This clone was recorded only once. V usage is TRBV5-6 and J usage is TRBJ2-7; 10 nucleotides match TRBD2. Per germline, CDR1 SGHDT and CDR2 YYEEEE. Unmatched junction bases numbered 16, after V lost 4 bases and J lost 3 bases. CDR3 length: 18 residues. CDR3 DNA: TGTGCCAGCAGCCCCACCCTTCGGACTAGCGGAGCCTACTACGAGCAGTACTTC. Translating gives CASSPTLRTSGAYYEQYF.

The chain links TRBV11-3 to TRBJ2-7; 8 nucleotides agree with TRBD2. Trimming took 2 bases from V and 0 from J; bases not matched to a gene: 3. The germline V gene encodes CDR1 SGHNT and CDR2 YENEEA. The CDR3 extends over 15 amino acids. CDR3 sequence: CASSLRGGSSYEQYF. CDR3 sequence (DNA): TGTGCCAGCAGCTTACGGGGGGGGAGCTCCTACGAGCAGTACTTC.

The J gene is TRBJ2-1, the V gene TRBV3-1 (or the pseudogene TRBV3-2); tentatively, D is TRBD2 (5 bases). The CDR3 loop spans 12 amino acids. Trimming removed 8 bases from V and 4 bases from J, with 9 bases in between. Germline assignment: CDR1 LGHDT and CDR2 YNNKEL (reference sequence). The CDR3 DNA reads TGTGCCAGCGGGAGAACTTACAATGAGCAGTTCTTC. It specifies CASGRTYNEQFF.

The chain has TRBV12-5 and TRBJ2-1; D not resolved. Trimming stripped 2 bases from V and 2 bases from J, with 10 bases between. The CDR3 is 15 amino acids. Germline V gene sequence: CDR1 LGHNT, CDR2 FRNRAP. Written as DNA, the CDR3 is TGTGCTAGTGGTTTGTGGACGACGGCCTACAATGAGCAGTTCTTC. Translated: CASGLWTTAYNEQFF.

The chain uses TRBV6-5 and TRBJ1-2; tentatively, D is TRBD1 (6 bases). The CDR3 extends over 13 amino acids. Germline loops: CDR1 MNHEY, CDR2 SVGAGI. With 7 bases removed from V and 2 bases from J, the gap between germline ends came to 11 bases. The CDR3 loop is CASIRGGNYGYTF. CDR3 in DNA: TGTGCCAGCATAAGGGGGGGCAACTATGGCTACACCTTC.

The chain joins TRBV11-1 to TRBJ1-1; D gene ambiguous. There are 13 residues in the CDR3. CDR1 and CDR2 from the germline V gene are SGHAT and FQDESV (reference sequence). The V end lost 2 bases, the J end lost 10 bases, and 14 bases lay between the germline ends. The CDR3 reads CASSLQPNQGAFF. DNA of the CDR3: TGTGCCAGCAGCTTACAACCGAACCAAGGAGCTTTCTTT.

The chain links TRBV9 to TRBJ1-1; 8 nucleotides agree with TRBD1. V was clipped by 5 bases and J by 4 bases; unmatched bases: 16. This CDR3 is built from 17 residues. CDR1 and CDR2 (germline): SGDLS, YYNGEE. The CDR3 here is CASRPGTGTPWSTEAFF. In DNA form, the CDR3 reads TGTGCCAGCAGGCCCGGGACAGGTACCCCTTGGAGCACTGAAGCTTTCTTT.

The rearrangement links TRBV5-5 to TRBJ2-7; D is unresolved. Trimming left V 1 base short and J 2 bases short, with 7 bases between. The CDR3 has 13 residues. Germline values: CDR1 SGHKS, CDR2 YYEKEE (reference sequence). The CDR3 bases are TGTGCCAGCAGCTTGAACGGGCCCTACGAGCAGTACTTC. It translates to CASSLNGPYEQYF.

The chain has TRBV19 and TRBJ2-2; TRBD1 aligns across 7 bases. The CDR3 runs 20 residues. Germline V CDR1 and CDR2: LNHDA, SQIVND (reference sequence). The ends lost 3 bases at V and 2 bases at J; junction bases unmatched: 18. The CDR3 DNA reads TGTGCCAGTAGTATTGGCGGAATTCTCAGGGGGTCCGAAAACACCGGGGAGCTGTTTTTT. Residues: CASSIGGILRGSENTGELFF.

A single count supports this clone. CDR3 nucleotides: TGTGCCAGCAGTGGGGTCGGGGAGCTGTTTTTT. This sequence encodes CASSGVGELFF. This chain uses TRBV12-3 or TRBV12-4 with TRBJ2-2, with no clear D. V gave up 5 bases and J gave up 7 bases, with 5 bases separating them. This CDR3 region has 11 residues.

This chain joins TRBV5-4 and TRBJ1-4; D is possibly TRBD1 (5 bases). V was cut by 3 bases and J by 3 bases, with 15 bases left in between. The CDR3 extends over 16 amino acids. CDR1 SGHNT and CDR2 YYREEE come from the germline V gene (reference sequence). The CDR3 DNA sequence: TGTGCCAGCAGCTCCTTCGGGCAGGGACCTAATGAAAAACTGTTTTTT. Its protein product is CASSSFGQGPNEKLFF.

This clone was observed a single time. The chain employs TRBV29-1 and TRBJ2-7; 7 bases agree with TRBD1. The CDR3 covers 13 residues. After removal of 2 bases from V and 3 bases from J, the junction contained 4 bases not matched to a gene. Germline V gene data show CDR1 as SQVTM and CDR2 as ANQGSEA. The CDR3 spells CSVEQGVDYEQYF. The DNA for the CDR3 is TGCAGCGTTGAACAGGGGGTAGACTACGAGCAGTACTTC.